This TCR beta chain was sequenced for a study of T-cell reconstitution after alpha-beta-depleted transplantation in children. The library targeted TCRbeta and was prepared with unique molecular identifiers. TCRdb re-called the PCR reads through MiXCR, storing one row per CDR3 protein. The sample lists about 540,000 distinct CDR3 sequences, about 18% seen once, with 3.3% in the top ten. The table lists this clonotype with a few counts. Unmatched junction bases numbered 7, after V lost 7 bases and J lost 2 bases. CDR3 length: 16 amino acids. Germline CDR1 MNHGY, CDR2 SVAAGI. The source of this sequence is a human donor who donated a stem cell graft to a child with acute lymphoblastic leukemia. The material sequenced was PBMCs from the stem cell graft donor, taken from the stem cell graft. The V call is TRBV6-9, the J call TRBJ2-6, with 8 bases lining up with TRBD2. This CDR3 is CASTPGGGTGANVLTF. The CDR3 coding sequence is TGTGCCAGCACCCCCGGGGGGGGTACTGGGGCCAACGTCCTGACTTTC.